The TCR beta chain described here comes from a study of Tregs in tolerant kidney transplant recipients. The nonmyeloablative bone marrow transplants came from related graft donors, with transient mixed chimerism. Unstimulated Tregs (CD4+CD25+CD127-) and CD4+CD25- non-Tregs were sorted from PBMCs. The CDR3 consists of 17 residues. Trimming shortened V by 3 bases and J by 4 bases, and 20 bases separated the two germline ends. Notes on this clone: Its antigen remains unknown. The read ends 3 residues shy of where the CDR3 ends; the end is completed using the germline J gene.

TCRdb keeps only in-frame clones here, not all; method: immunoSEQ multiplex PCR. This sample lists 6,200 or so clones; its ten largest clones have roughly 6%. Regarding the study as a whole: The small number of patients limits these findings pending further validation. Antigen-driven expansion was suggested because donor-specific Tregs expanded more than all Tregs in tolerant patients. Biological reproducibility was not directly addressed, but technical replication error appeared minimal.

The V and J genes are TRBV12-3 or TRBV12-4 and TRBJ2-3; a possible D gene is TRBD2 (5 bases). This specimen was CD4+ T cells from blood (PBMCs), taken 6 months after the transplant. The receptor comes from a human patient who received a combined kidney and bone marrow transplant. Some T cells could come from the graft donor. CDR3: CASSFRYGLALPDTQYF. The CDR3 DNA, read in part, is TGTGCCAGCAGTTTTAGGTATGGGCTAGCCCTTCCAGATACG.